The clone carrying this TCR beta chain has a handful of counts. Template material for amplifying TCR beta CDR3 regions consisted of RNA transcripts. Primed by the HTBI set, a first-round RT-PCR was run on the TCR CDR3. TCRdb redid the calling of the multiplex PCR reads with MiXCR, one entry per CDR3 protein. The sample has roughly 800,000 distinct CDR3 sequences, 38% seen once; the top ten hold 7.5% to 9.5%. Stable disease denoted Graves' hyperthyroidism without ophthalmopathy progression within 18 months. This record belongs to a study of T cells in Graves' hyperthyroidism and ophthalmopathy. The length of the CDR3 is 13 residues. Germline V CDR1 and CDR2: SGHAT, FQNNGV. Trimming shortened V by 4 bases and J by 5 bases, and 11 bases separated the two germline ends.

The source material was blood. The clonotype was recovered from a man between 18 and 29 years old with Graves' hyperthyroidism. The V call is TRBV11-2, the J call TRBJ2-5; D remains ambiguous. The CDR3 nucleotides are TGTGCCAGCAGCTCCACACTTAGCGAGACCCAGTACTTC. This gives the protein CASSSTLSETQYF.